Shown below are 13 T cell receptor beta chains from a single sample sequenced in a study of blood T cell repertoires in COVID-19. Sequencing was performed with immunoSEQ multiplex PCR; in TCRdb, only in-frame clones are kept and a portion is missing. Of 80,000 to 100,000 clones listed, roughly 80% are singletons. The sample comprised peripheral blood. The receptors stem from a man aged 55 to 70 with acute or convalescent COVID-19.

This sequence joins TRBV7-8 and TRBJ2-7; 10 bases fit TRBD2. Germline CDR1 and CDR2: SGHVS and FQNEAQ. The length of the CDR3 is 18 residues. With V trimmed by 7 bases and J by 2 bases, 17 bases remained unmatched. CDR3 sequence: CASTPALAGSGLAYEQYF. The CDR3 bases are TGTGCCAGCACCCCGGCACTAGCGGGATCCGGTCTAGCCTACGAGCAGTACTTC.

The chain couples TRBV13 to TRBJ2-5, with 9 bases that match TRBD2. The germline CDR1 and CDR2 sequences are PRHDT and FYEKMQ (reference sequence). V was pared by 6 bases and J by 7 bases, with 9 bases of the junction left unmatched. This CDR3 contains 14 residues. The CDR3 region is CASSLSGGGGTQYF. The DNA of the CDR3 is TGTGCCAGCAGTCTTAGCGGGGGAGGCGGGACCCAGTACTTC.

This chain uses TRBV27 with TRBJ1-5; TRBD1 aligns across 9 bases. Germline trimming cut 5 bases from V and 7 bases from J; bases unmatched to any gene: 9. Per the germline V gene, CDR1 is MNHEY and CDR2 is SMNVEV (reference sequence). The CDR3 is 15 amino acids. The CDR3 reads CASSRLDRGLQPQHF. DNA of the CDR3: TGTGCCAGCAGTCGCCTGGACAGGGGTCTCCAGCCCCAGCATTTT.

This clone has just a few counts. The genes are TRBV6-5 and TRBJ1-1; the D is unclear. The V end lost 6 bases, the J end lost 1 base, and 12 bases lay between the germline ends. The CDR3 consists of 14 residues. Germline CDR1 MNHEY, CDR2 SVGAGI. CDR3 sequence: CASRQLLTNTEAFF. CDR3 sequence (DNA): TGTGCCAGCAGGCAACTACTTACGAACACTGAAGCTTTCTTT.

The V and J genes are TRBV2 and TRBJ1-6, with 10 bases matching TRBD1. The trim removed 6 bases at V and 9 bases at J, leaving 8 bases unmatched. Germline V gene lookup returns CDR1 SNHLY and CDR2 FYNNEI. This CDR3 is 15 amino acids long. The CDR3 loop reads CASSQTGGFRSPLHF. The CDR3 DNA follows: TGTGCCAGCAGCCAGACAGGGGGCTTTCGTTCACCCCTCCACTTT.

The gene calls are TRBV5-4 and TRBJ2-2; D unclear. V shed 9 bases and J shed 6 bases, with 15 bases lying between them. This CDR3 comprises 13 residues. The germline V gene has CDR1 SGHNT and CDR2 YYREEE (reference sequence). The CDR3 region is CATSIVGPGELFF. The CDR3, as DNA: TGTGCCACCTCTATCGTTGGGCCCGGGGAGCTGTTTTTT.

The J gene is TRBJ2-7, the V gene TRBV7-8; D might be TRBD1 (5 bases). The CDR3 totals 13 residues. Germline-derived CDR1 and CDR2 are SGHVS and FQNEAQ. The V end lost 6 bases, the J end lost 5 bases, and 14 bases lay between the germline ends. The CDR3 DNA is TGTGCCAGCAGATACGCCCAGGGTCACGAGCAGTACTTC. Translating gives CASRYAQGHEQYF.

The rearrangement uses TRBV9 and TRBJ1-2; 10 bases are shared with TRBD1. The V gene's germline CDR1 is SGDLS and CDR2 YYNGEE. The CDR3 is 16 residues long. After removal of 0 bases from V and 6 bases from J, the junction contained 8 bases not matched to a gene. The CDR3 coding sequence is TGTGCCAGCAGCGTAGACGGGACAGGGGTCGTCGATGGCTACACCTTC. Amino acids: CASSVDGTGVVDGYTF.

For the CDR3, the DNA is TGTGCCAGCAGCCCCAAGGTAGGGCGGGGGCGAGGAACTGAAGCTTTCTTT. Translated: CASSPKVGRGRGTEAFF. The genes are TRBV6-2 or TRBV6-3 and TRBJ1-1, with D tentatively TRBD1 (6 bases). Germline CDR1 and CDR2: MNHEY and SVGEGT. This CDR3 spans 17 amino acids. Trimming cost V 6 bases and J 5 bases, with 25 bases left between them.

The rearrangement links TRBV6-5 to TRBJ1-5; D gene ambiguous. V lost 6 bases and J lost 6, with 12 bases in between. The CDR3 runs to 13 residues. Looked up from germline, CDR1 is MNHEY and CDR2 is SVGAGI. CDR3 in DNA: TGTGCCAGCAGGGGAGGGATAACTCAGCCCCAGCATTTT. The encoded protein is CASRGGITQPQHF.

J is TRBJ1-2 and V is TRBV4-3, with a possible D match to TRBD1 (5 bases). From germline, CDR1 is LGHNA and CDR2 YSLEER. The CDR3 consists of 15 residues. Trimming left V 2 bases short and J 3 bases short, with 13 bases between. DNA of the CDR3: TGCGCCAGCAGCCAAATCGGTTTCAGGGACTATGGCTACACCTTC. This translates into CASSQIGFRDYGYTF.

The V call is TRBV5-1, the J call TRBJ2-3; D uncertain. The CDR3 is 14 residues long. Germline CDR1 and CDR2: SGHRS and YFSETQ. V was trimmed by 4 bases and J by 5 bases, leaving 14 bases between them. In DNA, the CDR3 is TGCGCCAGCAGCAAGTCAGTCTCCAGAGATACGCAGTATTTT. Translated, it gives CASSKSVSRDTQYF.

DNA of the CDR3: TGTGCCTGGAATTCAGGGAACGCCTATGGCTACACCTTC. Translating gives CAWNSGNAYGYTF. This chain uses TRBV30 with TRBJ1-2; D is possibly TRBD1 (5 bases). There are 13 residues in the CDR3. CDR1 is GTSNPN and CDR2 is SVGIG in the germline V gene (reference sequence). V lost 4 bases and J 4 bases, leaving 13 bases between the germline ends.